These T cell receptor beta chains were read from a single sample in a study of CD8+ T cells in alopecia areata. The table came from immunoSEQ multiplex PCR; TCRdb's copy has only in-frame clones and leaves some out. The sample carries fewer than 200,000 clones, roughly 62% recorded once. This sample comprised CD8+ T cells sorted from blood, obtained at week 24, from a patient treated with tofacitinib. The receptors were gathered from a human donor with alopecia areata. CDR3s include the opening cysteine and the closing phenylalanine or tryptophan. A D gene is named only where the DNA matches it firmly. Clone size appears in some rows only: once, few, many, or a class for an expanded clone.

d_call	v_call	j_call	clone_size	cdr3_aa	cdr3_nt
-	TRBV5-6	TRBJ2-1	-	CASSFGVNEQFF	TGTGCCAGCAGCTTTGGGGTGAATGAGCAGTTCTTC
-	TRBV7-9	TRBJ1-1	-	CASSASTAMNTEAFF	TGTGCCAGCAGCGCATCGACAGCAATGAACACTGAAGCTTTCTTT
-	TRBV27	TRBJ1-5	few	CASSLGGPNQPQHF	TGTGCCAGCAGTTTAGGAGGTCCTAATCAGCCCCAGCATTTT
TRBD2	TRBV10-2	TRBJ2-1	-	CASSERGGGEQFF	TGCGCCAGCAGTGAGCGGGGGGGTGGCGAGCAGTTCTTC
TRBD1	TRBV5-1	TRBJ1-1	-	CASSLDGTGSLGTEAFF	TGCGCCAGCAGCTTGGACGGGACAGGGAGTCTGGGCACTGAAGCTTTCTTT
-	TRBV6-5	TRBJ2-1	few	CASSYRQWPYNEQFF	TGTGCCAGCAGTTATCGACAGTGGCCTTACAATGAGCAGTTCTTC
-	TRBV7-9	TRBJ2-6	once	CASSPGSAGANVLTF	TGTGCCAGCAGCCCTGGAAGCGCTGGGGCCAACGTCCTGACTTTC
TRBD1	TRBV5-1	TRBJ2-2	once	CASRGGAGELFF	TGCGCCAGCAGAGGGGGCGCCGGGGAGCTGTTTTTT
-	TRBV30	TRBJ2-7	-	CAWSLHTGTSYEQYF	TGTGCCTGGAGCCTCCATACAGGGACCTCCTACGAGCAGTACTTC
-	TRBV11-2	TRBJ1-3	once	CASSLVVSSGNTIYF	TGTGCCAGCAGCTTAGTGGTGAGCTCTGGAAACACCATATATTTT
-	TRBV30	TRBJ2-5	-	CAWMEGTVYQETQYF	TGTGCCTGGATGGAAGGTACAGTTTACCAAGAGACCCAGTACTTC
-	TRBV29-1	TRBJ2-1	-	CSVVSAYEQFF	TGCAGCGTTGTGTCCGCTTATGAGCAGTTCTTC
TRBD1	TRBV7-9	TRBJ1-2	-	CASSSADRGGYTF	TGTGCCAGCAGCTCGGCCGACAGGGGCGGCTACACCTTC
-	TRBV20-1	TRBJ2-7	-	CSAISAYEQYF	TGCAGTGCGATTTCGGCTTACGAGCAGTACTTC
-	TRBV10-2	TRBJ2-1	-	CASSGFFQGGTYNEQFF	TGCGCCAGCAGTGGGTTTTTTCAGGGGGGGACCTACAATGAGCAGTTCTTC
TRBD2	TRBV9	TRBJ2-1	-	CASSVGGDEQFF	TGTGCCAGCAGCGTCGGGGGGGATGAGCAGTTCTTC
TRBD1	TRBV5-1	TRBJ1-1	-	CASRQGGTEAFF	TGCGCCAGCAGACAGGGGGGCACTGAAGCTTTCTTT
-	TRBV19	TRBJ1-5	few	CASSPEGPHSNQPQHF	TGTGCCAGTAGTCCGGAGGGGCCGCATAGCAATCAGCCCCAGCATTTT
-	TRBV7-2	TRBJ1-5	few	CASSVTRDGVNQPQHF	TGTGCCAGCAGCGTAACCCGGGACGGGGTCAATCAGCCCCAGCATTTT
-	TRBV2	TRBJ2-7	-	CASSDAGGRYEQYF	TGTGCCAGCAGTGACGCCGGGGGGCGGTACGAGCAGTACTTC
-	TRBV4-1	TRBJ2-5	-	CASSASGTQYF	TGCGCCAGCAGCGCAAGCGGGACCCAGTACTTC
-	TRBV7-9	TRBJ2-1	few	CASRKGHEGDEQFF	TGTGCCAGCAGGAAGGGTCACGAGGGGGATGAGCAGTTCTTC
-	TRBV6-1	TRBJ2-7	-	CASTEGAFVAYEQYF	TGTGCCAGCACTGAAGGGGCGTTTGTGGCCTACGAGCAGTACTTC
TRBD1	TRBV5-6	TRBJ1-1	few	CASSFGQGKAFF	TGTGCCAGCAGCTTCGGACAGGGGAAAGCTTTCTTT
-	TRBV29-1	TRBJ2-5	-	CSVERGQETQYF	TGCAGCGTTGAGCGGGGCCAAGAGACCCAGTACTTC
-	TRBV7-9	TRBJ1-4	-	CASSANRRALEKLFF	TGTGCCAGCAGCGCCAACAGGCGAGCCCTTGAAAAACTGTTTTTT